This is a list of T cell receptor beta chains from one sample in a study of blood T cells in healthy people across ages. Each CDR3 protein is one row after TCRdb ran MiXCR on the 5' RACE reads. In the table there are around 1,700,000 distinct CDR3 sequences, 28% of which are singletons. Specimen: blood. The origin of the receptors is a woman aged 25 to 45 in good health. The CDR3 runs from the conserved cysteine through the conserved F or W. D genes are given only for firm matches. Some rows have no size entry. The others give once, few or many, or a class for an expanded clone.

. | TRBJ2-7 | TRBV10-3 | . | TGTGCCTCGGGAAGCAGGGACTCCTACGAGCAGTACTTC | CASGSRDSYEQYF
TRBD1 | TRBJ2-7 | TRBV6-5 | . | TGTGCCAGCAGTCGACGGACAGGGGTTTACGAGCAGTACTTC | CASSRRTGVYEQYF
. | TRBJ2-7 | TRBV6-6 | many | TGTGCCAGCAGTTACTCGATAGGGGTTTCCCACTACGAGCAGTACTTC | CASSYSIGVSHYEQYF
TRBD1 | TRBJ1-2 | TRBV28 | . | TGTGCCAGCAGCCTACAGGGGGTGTGGGGCTACACCTTC | CASSLQGVWGYTF
TRBD1 | TRBJ1-4 | TRBV20-1 | few | TGCAGTGCTCTGAGGACAGGGAATGAAAAACTGTTTTTT | CSALRTGNEKLFF
. | TRBJ2-7 | TRBV7-2 | few | TGTGCCAGCAGCTTCACTAGTAGTCGCTTTTACGAGCAGTACTTC | CASSFTSSRFYEQYF
. | TRBJ1-4 | TRBV18 | . | TGTGCCAGCCAGCGTCAACGGCCTGAAAAACTGTTTTTT | CASQRQRPEKLFF
TRBD2 | TRBJ2-4 | TRBV29-1 | . | TGCAGCGTCGCCCGGACTAGCAACAATGAGCAGTACTTC | CSVARTSNNEQYF
. | TRBJ1-2 | TRBV7-2 | few | TGTGCCAGCAGCCCGACAGGCGGGGGGAGCTATGTCTACACCTTC | CASSPTGGGSYVYTF
. | TRBJ2-5 | TRBV5-1 | few | TGCGCCAGCAGCTTGGACGGGAACCGGTACCAAGAGACCCAGTACTTC | CASSLDGNRYQETQYF
. | TRBJ2-4 | TRBV20-1 | . | TGCAGTGCTAGAGGGGAGCGGATATACAATGAGCAGTACTTC | CSARGERIYNEQYF
. | TRBJ2-1 | TRBV5-1 | many | TGCGCCAGCAGCTTACGGGCGAGGGGTGAGCAGTTCTTC | CASSLRARGEQFF
. | TRBJ1-2 | TRBV7-2 | few | TGTGCCAGTCAGCCCGGGGGCGCATTTTATGGCTACACCTTC | CASQPGGAFYGYTF
. | TRBJ2-7 | TRBV10-3 | . | TGTGCCATCATCCCCAGTAGCTCCTACGAGCAGTACTTC | CAIIPSSSYEQYF
. | TRBJ2-3 | TRBV6-4 | . | TGTGCCAGCAGTGACTCGGTCTCAGGGTTGATAACCACAGATACGCAGTATTTT | CASSDSVSGLITTDTQYF
TRBD1 | TRBJ2-5 | TRBV5-4 | few | TGTGCCAGCAGCTCGACTGCAAACAGGGGGGAGACCCAGTACTTC | CASSSTANRGETQYF
. | TRBJ2-2 | TRBV6-5 | . | TGTGCCAGCAGTTCCGCAACCCGGGGGCTATCAGGCACCGGGGAGCTGTTTTTT | CASSSATRGLSGTGELFF
TRBD2 | TRBJ2-4 | TRBV20-1 | . | TGCAGGCGGGAGGAGAACATTCAGTACTTC | CRREENIQYF
. | TRBJ2-7 | TRBV30 | many | TGTGCCTGGAGTGTTCTCTCGGGCGAGCAGTACTTC | CAWSVLSGEQYF
. | TRBJ1-2 | TRBV7-9 | . | TGTGCCAGCAGCGGCAAAGGGTCCTTCTATGGCTACACCTTC | CASSGKGSFYGYTF
. | TRBJ2-5 | TRBV20-1 | few | TGCAGTGCCCCCGGGTTCGCGGGGGCGCGGGAGACCCAGTACTTC | CSAPGFAGARETQYF
TRBD2 | TRBJ2-4 | TRBV12-3/TRBV12-4 | . | TGTGCCAGCAGTCCCTTAGCGGGAACGATCTACAATGAGCAGTACTTC | CASSPLAGTIYNEQYF
. | TRBJ2-2 | TRBV7-9 | few | TGTGCCAGCAGCTTAGCGGCCCTCGGTGGCACCACCGGGGAGCTGTTTTTT | CASSLAALGGTTGELFF
. | TRBJ2-3 | TRBV11-2 | few | TGTGTCAGCAGCCCCGACGGACTTTTGGCAGATACGCAGTATTTT | CVSSPDGLLADTQYF
TRBD1 | TRBJ2-2 | TRBV24-1 | . | TGTGCCACCAGTGAGAGGACAGGGGGCGCGACCGGGGAACTGTTTTTT | CATSERTGGATGELFF
. | TRBJ1-6 | TRBV20-1 | few | TGCAGTGCTAGACTGGGGGGATTTAATTCACCCCCCCACTTT | CSARLGGFNSPPHF
. | TRBJ2-5 | TRBV4-1 | . | TGCGCCAGCAGCCAAGTACAGGGAGGACCCCAAGAGACCCAGTACTTC | CASSQVQGGPQETQYF
. | TRBJ1-5 | TRBV12-3/TRBV12-4 | few | TGTGCCAGCACCCACACCTATAGCAATCAGCCCCAGCATTTT | CASTHTYSNQPQHF
TRBD2 | TRBJ2-3 | TRBV7-2 | many | TGTGCCAGCAGTTCGAGGCTAGCGGGAGGGTTAGATACGCAGTATTTT | CASSSRLAGGLDTQYF
TRBD1 | TRBJ1-3 | TRBV6-6 | few | TGTGCCAGCAGTTACTCGCAGGGGGCGGCTGGAAACACCATATATTTT | CASSYSQGAAGNTIYF
. | TRBJ1-6 | TRBV5-1 | . | TGCGCCAGCAGCTTGGACTCACCGGGACTAAACCCCGGGGGTTCACCCCTCCACTTT | CASSLDSPGLNPGGSPLHF
. | TRBJ1-2 | TRBV30 | once | TGTGCCTGGAGTCCCTCCGGGACACTTGGCTACACCTTC | CAWSPSGTLGYTF
TRBD2 | TRBJ2-3 | TRBV5-1 | . | TGCGCCTGCGGAGTGGGAGGGGATACGCAGTATTTT | CACGVGGDTQYF
. | TRBJ2-2 | TRBV6-4 | . | TGTGCCAGCAGTGACAGGTTTGGGGAGCTGTTTTTT | CASSDRFGELFF
. | TRBJ2-7 | TRBV20-1 | many | TGCAGTGCTAGAACGGGCCCCTCGGCGTACGAGCAGTACTTC | CSARTGPSAYEQYF
TRBD2 | TRBJ2-5 | TRBV4-2 | many | TGTGCCAGCAGCCAAGACCTAGCGGAAGAGACCCAGTACTTC | CASSQDLAEETQYF
TRBD1 | TRBJ2-7 | TRBV15 | many | TGTGCCACCAGCATTGGACAGGGGGTTTACGAGCAGTACTTC | CATSIGQGVYEQYF
TRBD1 | TRBJ1-6 | TRBV28 | few | TGTGCCAGCAGTTTGACAGGGAAGTCACCCCTCCACTTT | CASSLTGKSPLHF
. | TRBJ1-5 | TRBV4-1 | . | TGCGCCAGCAGCCAAGAACAGGGAATTCAGCCCCAGCATTTT | CASSQEQGIQPQHF
TRBD1 | TRBJ2-1 | TRBV29-1 | . | TGCAGCGTTGGTCGGACAGGGTTAGGGAATGAGCAGTTCTTC | CSVGRTGLGNEQFF
TRBD1 | TRBJ2-3 | TRBV7-9 | . | TGTGCCAGCAGCGGCGAAGGGACAGGCTACACAGATACGCAGTATTTT | CASSGEGTGYTDTQYF
TRBD1 | TRBJ2-1 | TRBV7-9 | . | TGTGCCAGCAGAACAATGACAGGGGCCCGCCTAAATGAGCGGTTCTTC | CASRTMTGARLNERFF
TRBD1 | TRBJ2-7 | TRBV7-2 | . | TGTGCCAGCAGCAGCCAGAGGGGGCTCCTCTACGAGCAGTACTTC | CASSSQRGLLYEQYF
. | TRBJ2-7 | TRBV20-1 | many | TGCAGTGCACCCGGATGGGGCGCTACCTACGAGCAGTACTTC | CSAPGWGATYEQYF
TRBD2 | TRBJ2-1 | TRBV4-1 | . | TGCGCCAGCAGCCAAGAGACTAATAGCGGGGAGAGCTCCTACAATGAGCAGTTCTTC | CASSQETNSGESSYNEQFF
TRBD2 | TRBJ2-5 | TRBV7-6 | few | TGTGCCAGCAGCTCCCCAACTAGCGGGGCCGGGACCCAGTACTTC | CASSSPTSGAGTQYF
TRBD2 | TRBJ2-5 | TRBV20-1 | many | TGCAGTGCTAGAGTGGCTAGCGGGATCCAAGAGACCCAGTACTTC | CSARVASGIQETQYF
TRBD2 | TRBJ2-7 | TRBV6-6 | . | TGTGCCAGCAGTTACGGGCTAGCGGGAGGCCTCTACGAGCAGTACTTC | CASSYGLAGGLYEQYF
. | TRBJ2-1 | TRBV29-1 | . | TGCAGCGTTGAATTGCTTCTTGGAGGGGGGGTTGAGCAGTTCTTC | CSVELLLGGGVEQFF
TRBD1 | TRBJ1-4 | TRBV9 | . | TGTGCCAGCAGCAAATCCGGGACAGGGGGCTCGAATGAAAAACTGTTTTTT | CASSKSGTGGSNEKLFF
. | TRBJ1-1 | TRBV12-3/TRBV12-4 | . | . | CASSTSTEAFF
. | TRBJ2-7 | TRBV20-1 | once | TGCAGTGCTAGAGATCTAGGGGGGTCAACCTACGAGCAGTACTTC | CSARDLGGSTYEQYF
. | TRBJ2-2 | TRBV5-1 | few | TGCGCCAGCAGCCTCACGGGGTATGGTGACACCGGGGAGCTGTTTTTT | CASSLTGYGDTGELFF
. | TRBJ2-3 | TRBV12-5 | few | TGTGCTAGTGGTTTGTCGGGGCGACCAGATACGCAGTATTTT | CASGLSGRPDTQYF
. | TRBJ2-3 | TRBV28 | few | TGTGCCAGCACCTCCCTGTCCAGGACTAGCACAGATACGCAGTATTTT | CASTSLSRTSTDTQYF
. | TRBJ2-7 | TRBV4-3 | many | TGTGCCAGCAGTCAGGGACGGGGGACTTACGAGCAGTACTTC | CASSQGRGTYEQYF
. | TRBJ2-5 | TRBV5-1 | . | TGCGCCAGCAGCTTGACCCAAAGTCCGGAGACCCAGTACTTC | CASSLTQSPETQYF
. | TRBJ2-5 | TRBV4-2 | . | TGTGCCAGCAGCCAAGAGTGGTCAGGGAGTCAAGAGACCCAGTACTTC | CASSQEWSGSQETQYF